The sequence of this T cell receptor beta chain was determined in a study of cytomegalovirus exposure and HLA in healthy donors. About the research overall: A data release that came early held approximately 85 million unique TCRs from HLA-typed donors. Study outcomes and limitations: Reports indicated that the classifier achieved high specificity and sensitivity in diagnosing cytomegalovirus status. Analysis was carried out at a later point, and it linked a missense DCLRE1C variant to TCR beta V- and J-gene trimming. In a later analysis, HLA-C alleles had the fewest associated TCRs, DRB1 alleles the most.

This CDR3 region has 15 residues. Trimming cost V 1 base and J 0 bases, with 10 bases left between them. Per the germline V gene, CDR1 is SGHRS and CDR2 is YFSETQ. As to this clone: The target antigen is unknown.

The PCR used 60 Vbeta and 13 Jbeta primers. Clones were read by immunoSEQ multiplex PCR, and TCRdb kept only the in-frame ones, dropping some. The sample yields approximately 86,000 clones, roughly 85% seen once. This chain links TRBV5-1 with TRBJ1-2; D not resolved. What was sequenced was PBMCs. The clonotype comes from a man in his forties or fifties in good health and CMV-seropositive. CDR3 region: CASSLSAGPNYGYTF. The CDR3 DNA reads TGCGCCAGCAGCTTGTCGGCAGGCCCTAACTATGGCTACACCTTC.